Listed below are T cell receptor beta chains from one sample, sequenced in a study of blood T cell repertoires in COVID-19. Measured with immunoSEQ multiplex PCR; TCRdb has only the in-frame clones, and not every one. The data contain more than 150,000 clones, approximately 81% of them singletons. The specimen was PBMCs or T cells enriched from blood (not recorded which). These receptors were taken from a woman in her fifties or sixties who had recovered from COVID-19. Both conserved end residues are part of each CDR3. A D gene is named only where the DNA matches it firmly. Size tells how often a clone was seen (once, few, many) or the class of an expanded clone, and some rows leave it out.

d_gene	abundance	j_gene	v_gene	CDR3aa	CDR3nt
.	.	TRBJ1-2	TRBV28	CASSTRVPPYGYTF	TGTGCCAGCAGTACCAGGGTCCCCCCCTATGGCTACACCTTC
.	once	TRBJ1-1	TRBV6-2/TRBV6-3	CASSPPNIVPEAFF	TGTGCCAGCAGCCCCCCTAATATCGTGCCTGAAGCTTTCTTT
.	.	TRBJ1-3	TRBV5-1	CASSLGGTFSGNTIYF	TGCGCCAGCAGCCTTGGAGGAACTTTCTCTGGAAACACCATATATTTT
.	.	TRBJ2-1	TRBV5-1	CASTRGSYNEQFF	TGCGCCAGCACCCGGGGTTCCTACAATGAGCAGTTCTTC
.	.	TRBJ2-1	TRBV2	CASSELAESSYNEQFF	TGTGCCAGCAGTGAGTTGGCGGAGAGCTCCTACAATGAGCAGTTCTTC
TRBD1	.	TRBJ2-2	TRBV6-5	CASSTGQGVTGELFF	TGTGCCAGCAGTACTGGACAGGGGGTAACCGGGGAGCTGTTTTTT
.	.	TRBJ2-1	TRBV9	CASSVGQNHEQFF	TGTGCCAGCAGCGTCGGACAGAACCATGAGCAGTTCTTC
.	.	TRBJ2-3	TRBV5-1	CASSSQGGRTDTQYF	TGCGCCAGCAGCTCCCAGGGTGGGCGCACAGATACGCAGTATTTT
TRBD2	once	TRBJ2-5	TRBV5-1	CASSLRAGVQTIQETQYF	TGCGCCAGCAGCTTGCGGGCGGGGGTCCAGACTATACAAGAGACCCAGTACTTC
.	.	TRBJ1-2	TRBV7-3	CASSLGGPYGYTF	TGTGCCAGCAGCTTGGGGGGGCCTTATGGCTACACCTTC
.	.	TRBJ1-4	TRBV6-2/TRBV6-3	CASSNTGLANEKLFF	TGTGCCAGCAGTAACACAGGTCTTGCTAATGAAAAACTGTTTTTT
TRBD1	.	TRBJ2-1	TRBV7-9	CASRGQTGVVGEQFF	TGTGCCAGCAGGGGACAGACAGGGGTGGTCGGTGAGCAGTTCTTC
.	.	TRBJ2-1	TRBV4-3	CASSQPGALLDEQFF	TGCGCCAGCAGCCAACCAGGGGCGCTTCTAGATGAGCAGTTCTTC
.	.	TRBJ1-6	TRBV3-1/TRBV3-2	CASSGDWGQSPLHF	TGTGCCAGCAGCGGCGATTGGGGGCAATCACCCCTCCACTTT
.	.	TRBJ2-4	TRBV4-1	CASSQDPTDRMLAKNIQYF	TGCGCCAGCAGCCAAGACCCCACCGACAGAATGCTAGCCAAAAACATTCAGTACTTC
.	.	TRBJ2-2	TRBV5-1	CASRAGNTGELFF	TGCGCCAGCAGGGCAGGGAACACCGGGGAGCTGTTTTTT
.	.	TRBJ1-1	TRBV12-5	CASGFYGGNTEAFF	TGTGCTAGTGGTTTTTACGGGGGGAACACTGAAGCTTTCTTT
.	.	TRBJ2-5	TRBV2	CASSDRETQYF	TGTGCCAGCAGTGACAGGGAGACCCAGTACTTC
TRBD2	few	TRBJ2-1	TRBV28	CASSFLGLESSYNEQFF	TGTGCCAGCAGTTTTCTAGGACTAGAGAGCTCCTACAATGAGCAGTTCTTC
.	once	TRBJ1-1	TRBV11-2	CASSSNAGTEAFF	TGTGCCAGCAGTTCAAACGCGGGCACTGAAGCTTTCTTT
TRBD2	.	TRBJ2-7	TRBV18	CASSPSLAGYEQYF	TGTGCCAGCTCGCCCTCTCTAGCGGGGTACGAGCAGTACTTC
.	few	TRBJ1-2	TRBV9	CASSVDMSGYSYGYTF	TGTGCCAGCAGCGTAGATATGTCAGGCTACTCATATGGCTACACCTTC
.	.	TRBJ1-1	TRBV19	CASMIGNTEAFF	TGTGCCAGTATGATCGGGAACACTGAAGCTTTCTTT
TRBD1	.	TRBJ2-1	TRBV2	CASSELHPGQGINEQFF	TGTGCCAGCAGTGAACTCCATCCGGGACAGGGGATTAATGAGCAGTTCTTC
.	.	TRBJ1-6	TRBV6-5	CASSARGENSPLHF	TGTGCCAGCAGCGCGCGGGGAGAGAATTCACCCCTCCACTTT
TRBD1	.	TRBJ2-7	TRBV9	CASSVSGTGVREQYF	TGTGCCAGCAGCGTTAGCGGGACAGGGGTTCGGGAGCAGTACTTC
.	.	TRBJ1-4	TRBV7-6	CASSSGTWEKLFF	TGTGCCAGCAGCTCCGGGACTTGGGAAAAACTGTTTTTT
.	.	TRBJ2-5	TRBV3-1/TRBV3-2	CASSQEPSRGGTQYF	TGTGCCAGCAGCCAAGAGCCCAGTCGAGGGGGGACCCAGTACTTC
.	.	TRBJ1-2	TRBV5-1	CASSFDQGDVYGYTF	TGCGCCAGCAGCTTTGACCAGGGTGATGTTTATGGCTACACCTTC
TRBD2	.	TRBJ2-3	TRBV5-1	CASSLAGGPEATQYF	TGCGCCAGCAGTCTAGCGGGAGGGCCCGAGGCTACGCAGTATTTT
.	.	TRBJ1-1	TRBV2	CASRRPAGGNTEAFF	TGTGCCAGCAGAAGACCGGCAGGAGGGAACACTGAAGCTTTCTTT
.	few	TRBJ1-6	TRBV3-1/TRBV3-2	CASSQDSVNSPLHF	TGTGCCAGCAGCCAAGACTCAGTAAATTCACCCCTCCACTTT
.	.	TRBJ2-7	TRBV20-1	CSAREHYEQYF	TGCAGTGCTAGAGAACACTACGAGCAGTACTTC
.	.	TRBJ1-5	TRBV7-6	CASSETVNQPQHF	TGTGCCAGCAGCGAGACAGTAAATCAGCCCCAGCATTTT
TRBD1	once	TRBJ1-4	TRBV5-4	CASSSTGPGGEKLFF	TGTGCCAGCAGCTCGACAGGGCCCGGTGGCGAAAAACTGTTTTTT
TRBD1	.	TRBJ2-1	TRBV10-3	CAIRTGTGVTSEQFF	TGTGCCATCAGGACCGGGACAGGGGTTACCAGTGAGCAGTTCTTC
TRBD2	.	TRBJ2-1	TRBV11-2	CASSLDSLAGNEQFF	TGTGCCAGCAGCTTAGATTCCCTAGCGGGGAATGAGCAGTTCTTC
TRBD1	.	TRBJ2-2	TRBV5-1	CASRGQSNTGELFF	TGCGCCAGCAGGGGACAGTCGAACACCGGGGAGCTGTTTTTT
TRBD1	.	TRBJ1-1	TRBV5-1	CASTPRQGWSEAFF	TGCGCCAGCACCCCGCGACAGGGTTGGTCTGAAGCTTTCTTT
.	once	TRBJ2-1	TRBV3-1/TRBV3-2	CASSRGTFSNEQFF	TGTGCCAGCAGCCGAGGGACTTTTTCGAATGAGCAGTTCTTC
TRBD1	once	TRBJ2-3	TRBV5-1	CASSIDTGANTDTQYF	TGCGCCAGCAGCATCGACACAGGGGCGAACACAGATACGCAGTATTTT
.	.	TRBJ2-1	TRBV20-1	CSASLSGSSYNEQFF	TGCAGTGCTAGTTTATCCGGGAGCTCCTACAATGAGCAGTTCTTC
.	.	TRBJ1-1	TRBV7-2	CASSLRRVPEAFF	TGTGCCAGCAGCTTACGGCGGGTCCCTGAAGCTTTCTTT
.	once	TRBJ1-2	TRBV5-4	CASSHTQGYDGYTF	TGTGCCAGCAGCCACACCCAGGGTTACGATGGCTACACCTTC
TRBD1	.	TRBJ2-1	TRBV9	CASTSSVGQDSEQFF	TGTGCCAGCACCTCGTCTGTTGGACAGGACTCTGAGCAGTTCTTC
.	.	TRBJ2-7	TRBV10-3	CAISEDSQSSYEQYF	TGTGCCATCAGTGAGGACAGCCAGAGCTCCTACGAGCAGTACTTC
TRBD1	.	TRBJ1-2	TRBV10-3	CAISAGTDRGHF	TGTGCCATCAGTGCGGGGACAGACCGGGGGCACTTC
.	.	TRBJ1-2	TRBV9	CASSVTGPYYGYTF	TGTGCCAGCAGCGTAACAGGGCCTTACTATGGCTACACCTTC
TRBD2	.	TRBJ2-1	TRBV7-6	CASSLTLWTSGYNEQFF	TGTGCCAGCAGCTTAACTCTCTGGACTAGCGGCTACAATGAGCAGTTCTTC
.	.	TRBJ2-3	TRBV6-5	CASSYSNSQQNTQYF	TGTGCCAGCAGTTACTCGAACAGCCAGCAGAATACGCAGTATTTT
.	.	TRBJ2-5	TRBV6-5	CASSSKRGGETQYF	TGTGCCAGCAGCAGCAAAAGGGGAGGCGAGACCCAGTACTTC
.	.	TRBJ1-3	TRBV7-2	CASSQTSGVHTIYF	TGTGCCAGCAGCCAAACATCAGGGGTTCACACCATATATTTT
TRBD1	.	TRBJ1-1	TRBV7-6	CASSSRQGVATEAFF	TGTGCCAGCAGCTCCCGACAGGGGGTAGCCACTGAAGCTTTCTTT
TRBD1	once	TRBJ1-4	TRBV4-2	CASSRDRVNEKLFF	TGTGCCAGCAGCCGGGACAGGGTTAATGAAAAACTGTTTTTT
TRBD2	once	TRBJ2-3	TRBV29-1	CSGTLGGFTDTQYF	TGCAGCGGGACCCTCGGGGGGTTCACAGATACGCAGTATTTT
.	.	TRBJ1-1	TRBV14	CASSPPGRGGTEAFF	TGTGCCAGCAGCCCCCCCGGGCGGGGAGGCACTGAAGCTTTCTTT
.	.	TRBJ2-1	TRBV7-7	CASSLGGGDEQFF	TGTGCTAGCAGCTTAGGAGGGGGGGATGAGCAGTTCTTC
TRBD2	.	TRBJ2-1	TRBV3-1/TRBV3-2	CASSQGLAFSYNEQFF	TGTGCCAGCAGCCAGGGACTAGCCTTTTCCTACAATGAGCAGTTCTTC
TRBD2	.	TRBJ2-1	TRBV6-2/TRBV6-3	CASSIQREGEQFF	TGTGCCAGCAGTATACAGCGGGAGGGCGAGCAGTTCTTC
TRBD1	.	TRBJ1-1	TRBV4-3	CASSQDRDRWGKAFF	TGCGCCAGCAGCCAAGACAGGGACAGGTGGGGCAAAGCTTTCTTT